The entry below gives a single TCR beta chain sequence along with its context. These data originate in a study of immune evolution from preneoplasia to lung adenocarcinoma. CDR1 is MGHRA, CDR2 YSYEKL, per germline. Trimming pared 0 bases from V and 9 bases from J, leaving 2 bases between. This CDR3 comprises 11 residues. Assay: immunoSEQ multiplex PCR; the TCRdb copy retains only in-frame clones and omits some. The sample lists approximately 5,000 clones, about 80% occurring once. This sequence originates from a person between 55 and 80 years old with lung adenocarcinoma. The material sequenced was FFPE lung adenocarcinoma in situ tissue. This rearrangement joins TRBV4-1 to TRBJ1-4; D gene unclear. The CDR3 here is CASSQDQKLFF. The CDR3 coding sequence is TGCGCCAGCAGCCAAGATCAAAAACTGTTTTTT.